The 12 T cell receptor beta chains below come from one sample, sequenced in a study of blood T cell repertoires in COVID-19. TCRdb's table, derived via immunoSEQ multiplex PCR, lists solely in-frame clones and lacks some. The sample has about 180,000 clones, over 75% seen once. The sequencing input was peripheral blood. These receptor sequences come from a man aged 55 to 69 with acute or convalescent COVID-19.

V and J are TRBV7-9 and TRBJ2-1, with D maybe TRBD2 (5 bases). The germline gives CDR1 SEHNR, CDR2 FQNEAQ (reference sequence). This CDR3 has 11 residues. The V end was cut by 8 bases, the J end by 8 bases, with 10 bases between. The CDR3 protein is CASQTGYEQFF. The CDR3 region has the DNA TGTGCCAGCCAAACGGGGTATGAGCAGTTCTTC. Variable domain in full (rest from reference TRBV7-9 and TRBJ2-1): DTGVSQNPRHKITKRGQNVTFRCDPISEHNRLYWYRQTLGQGPEFLTYFQNEAQLEKSRLLSDRFSAERPKGSFSTLEIQRTEQGDSAMYLCASQTGYEQFFGPGTRLTVL.

The genes are TRBV27 and TRBJ2-7; the D gene is possibly TRBD2 (7 bases). Per germline, CDR1 MNHEY and CDR2 SMNVEV (reference sequence). This CDR3 has 14 residues. V was clipped by 11 bases and J by 0 bases, with 17 bases between them. CDR3 sequence reads: CAGRGGLSSYEQYF. CDR3 bases: TGTGCCGGGAGGGGGGGGTTAAGCTCCTACGAGCAGTACTTC.

The chain recombines TRBV19 with TRBJ1-5; perhaps TRBD1 as D (5 bases). Germline assignment: CDR1 LNHDA and CDR2 SQIVND (reference sequence). Trimming cost V 5 bases and J 4 bases, with 12 bases left between them. CDR3 length: 14 amino acids. The CDR3 is CASSPTSGNQPQHF. The CDR3 DNA reads TGTGCCAGTAGTCCAACTTCAGGGAATCAGCCCCAGCATTTT.

The V and J genes are TRBV27 and TRBJ2-1; 14 positions match TRBD2. Germline V gene lookup returns CDR1 MNHEY and CDR2 SMNVEV (reference sequence). J was trimmed by 7 bases and V by 5 bases; bases with no gene match: 7. This CDR3 is built from 16 residues. The CDR3 region has the DNA TGTGCCAGCAGTCCGGGGACTAGCGGGAGTGGGAATGAGCAGTTCTTC. Its translation: CASSPGTSGSGNEQFF.

The rearrangement links TRBV6-5 to TRBJ1-2, with 9 bases that match TRBD1. Germline V gene sequence: CDR1 MNHEY, CDR2 SVGAGI. V was clipped by 6 bases and J by 2 bases; unmatched bases: 7. The CDR3 totals 15 residues. As DNA, the CDR3 is TGTGCCAGCAGGTTTACAGGGGGCAGGAACTATGGCTACACCTTC. Translation gives CASRFTGGRNYGYTF.

The J gene is TRBJ1-5, the V gene TRBV15, with 9 bases identical to TRBD1. CDR1 is LNHNV, CDR2 YYDKDF, per germline (reference sequence). J lost 0 bases, V lost 3 bases, and 6 bases had no gene match. CDR3 length: 17 amino acids. The CDR3 protein is CATSRRWTGDSNQPQHF. In DNA form, the CDR3 reads TGTGCCACCAGCAGGCGTTGGACAGGGGATAGCAATCAGCCCCAGCATTTT.

The genes are TRBV28 and TRBJ2-7, with a weak D call TRBD2 (5 bases). This CDR3 spans 15 amino acids. Germline V lookup: CDR1 MDHEN, CDR2 SYDVKM. Trimming pared 6 bases from V and 6 bases from J, leaving 21 bases between. In nucleotides, the CDR3 is TGTGCCAGCAGATCCCCCGAGGGCTTGAAACGCGAGCAGTACTTC. It translates to CASRSPEGLKREQYF.

The chain uses TRBV2 and TRBJ2-1, with D perhaps TRBD2 (6 bases). Per germline, CDR1 SNHLY and CDR2 FYNNEI. Trimming removed 7 bases at V and 9 bases at J, with 16 bases between. The CDR3 has 13 residues. The CDR3 region has the DNA TGTGCCAGCAAGGTATCCGCCGGGGGTGAGCAGTTCTTC. This encodes CASKVSAGGEQFF.

This clone came up once. The rearrangement joins TRBV7-2 to TRBJ2-7; D may be TRBD2 (7 bases). Germline CDR1 SGHTA, CDR2 FQGNSA. Trimming cost V 3 bases and J 2 bases, with 11 bases left between them. This CDR3 comprises 14 residues. The CDR3 region has the DNA TGTGCCAGCAGCTTGGGGGGGCAAACCTACGAGCAGTACTTC. Its translation: CASSLGGQTYEQYF.

The chain employs TRBV4-1 and TRBJ2-5; 15 nucleotides line up with TRBD2. This CDR3 contains 13 residues. CDR1 is MGHRA, CDR2 YSYEKL, per germline. J gave up 13 bases and V 4 bases, and 4 bases lay outside the gene matches. CDR3: CASSRGLAGGRYF. The DNA for the CDR3 is TGCGCCAGCAGCCGGGGACTAGCGGGAGGTCGGTACTTC.

CDR3 amino acids: CASSSPTSPQHF. The CDR3 DNA follows: TGTGCCAGCAGTTCCCCGACATCACCCCAGCATTTT. This chain connects TRBV28 to TRBJ1-5; D gene ambiguous. The CDR3 contains 12 residues. V shed 4 bases and J shed 10 bases, with 11 bases lying between them. Per germline, CDR1 MDHEN and CDR2 SYDVKM.

The chain employs TRBV11-3 and TRBJ1-6, with D possibly TRBD1 on 5 matching bases. CDR3 length: 15 amino acids. The germline V gene encodes CDR1 SGHNT and CDR2 YENEEA. Between the trimmed V and J ends, which lost 7 bases and 2 bases, there was a span of 12 bases. CDR3 bases: TGTGCCAGCACCCTGGGGGGACCCTATAATTCACCCCTCCACTTT. This encodes CASTLGGPYNSPLHF.